Shown below are 14 T cell receptor beta chains from a single sample sequenced in a study of blood T cell repertoires in COVID-19. Sequenced by immunoSEQ multiplex PCR; TCRdb stores in-frame clones only, minus some. This sample carries about 100,000 clones, roughly 87% of them seen once, and the ten largest clones take about 6.9%. The sequencing sample was made of peripheral blood. The receptors here all came from a man aged 25-45 years in a cohort sampled during active COVID-19.

The chain uses TRBV23-1 and TRBJ2-5; 7 bases agree with TRBD1. TRBV23-1 is treated as an ORF (open reading frame) with a function not yet certain. The trim removed 3 bases at V and 2 bases at J, leaving 3 bases unmatched. The CDR3 sequence is 14 residues long. The CDR3 here is CASSQKGQQETQYF. CDR3 DNA: TGCGCCAGCAGTCAGAAGGGACAGCAAGAGACCCAGTACTTC.

This clone was seen only a few times. The genes are TRBV6-5 and TRBJ2-2; 9 bases are a match to TRBD1. Germline CDR1 reads MNHEY; CDR2 reads SVGAGI. Losses at the gene ends were 5 bases for V and 1 base for J; bases not matched to a gene: 2. The CDR3 is 15 residues long. CDR3 nucleotides: TGTGCCAGCAGTCTGGGACAGGGGAACACCGGGGAGCTGTTTTTT. Its translation is CASSLGQGNTGELFF.

This clone was found once. The chain links TRBV15 to TRBJ2-5, with unresolved D. The CDR3 is 13 amino acids. From germline, CDR1 is LNHNV and CDR2 YYDKDF (reference sequence). V was trimmed by 5 bases and J by 1 base, leaving 8 bases between them. The chain's CDR3 is CATSRSVQETQYF. CDR3 coding DNA: TGTGCCACCAGCCGCTCGGTCCAAGAGACCCAGTACTTC.

J is TRBJ2-7 and V is TRBV9; 8 nucleotides match TRBD2. The V segment lost 6 bases and the J segment 7 bases; nucleotides outside the gene matches: 12. Per the germline V gene, CDR1 is SGDLS and CDR2 is YYNGEE. The CDR3 covers 14 residues. CDR3 bases: TGTGCCAGCACCCCGGGACTAGGGGGGGGAGAGCAGTACTTC. As protein: CASTPGLGGGEQYF. Variable domain in full (rest from reference TRBV9 and TRBJ2-7): DSGVTQTPKHLITATGQRVTLRCSPRSGDLSVYWYQQSLDQGLQFLIQYYNGEERAKGNILERFSAQQFPDLHSELNLSSLELGDSALYFCASTPGLGGGEQYFGPGTRLTVT.

The genes are TRBV5-1 and TRBJ2-7; 8 nucleotides line up with TRBD2. This CDR3 contains 14 residues. Losses at the gene ends were 7 bases for V and 2 bases for J; bases not matched to a gene: 8. CDR1 and CDR2 (germline): SGHRS, YFSETQ. CDR3 protein: CASGRSGAAYEQYF. Written as DNA, the CDR3 is TGCGCCAGCGGTCGTAGCGGGGCCGCCTACGAGCAGTACTTC. Supplemented by reference TRBV5-1 and TRBJ2-7, the full variable domain reads KAGVTQTPRYLIKTRGQQVTLSCSPISGHRSVSWYQQTPGQGLQFLFEYFSETQRNKGNFPGRFSGRQFSNSRSEMNVSTLELGDSALYLCASGRSGAAYEQYFGPGTRLTVT.

This clone was observed a few times. In DNA, the CDR3 is TGTGCCAGTAGTATTACAACAGCTTCACCCCTCCACTTT. It translates to CASSITTASPLHF. The chain uses TRBV19 and TRBJ1-6, with no clear D. The germline V and J ends were trimmed by 3 bases and 9 bases, with 9 bases remaining between them. Germline assignment: CDR1 LNHDA and CDR2 SQIVND (reference sequence). The CDR3 is 13 residues long.

This chain links TRBV6-1 with TRBJ1-3, with D uncertain. The CDR3 contains 13 residues. Germline CDR1 is MNHNS and CDR2 is SASEGT. V was clipped by 1 base and J by 8 bases, with 9 bases between them. CDR3 nucleotides: TGTGCCAGCAGTGAAGATCCCCCTTACACCATATATTTT. Translating gives CASSEDPPYTIYF.

The rearrangement uses TRBV12-5 and TRBJ2-3; D gene unclear. V dropped 1 base and J dropped 2 bases, with 7 bases sitting between them. The CDR3 totals 14 residues. CDR1 LGHNT and CDR2 FRNRAP come from the germline V gene. CDR3 coding DNA: TGTGCTAGTGGTTTGGGCAGAAACACAGATACGCAGTATTTT. Its translation: CASGLGRNTDTQYF.

The genes are TRBV27 and TRBJ2-7; TRBD1 agrees at 7 bases. The V segment lost 4 bases and the J segment 3 bases; nucleotides outside the gene matches: 6. The CDR3 is 14 residues long. Germline V lookup: CDR1 MNHEY, CDR2 SMNVEV (reference sequence). The CDR3 loop is CASSWSRDSYEQYF. CDR3 coding DNA: TGTGCCAGCAGTTGGTCCAGGGACAGCTACGAGCAGTACTTC.

This sequence joins TRBV7-2 and TRBJ2-5; D is unresolved. The CDR3 has 13 residues. Germline V lookup: CDR1 SGHTA, CDR2 FQGNSA. V lost 2 bases and J lost 2, with 6 bases in between. CDR3 amino acids: CASSLNRQETQYF. Here the CDR3 DNA reads TGTGCCAGCAGCTTAAACAGACAAGAGACCCAGTACTTC.

This chain uses TRBV5-4 with TRBJ1-1; possible D gene TRBD1, 5 bases. Trimming pared 1 base from V and 5 bases from J, leaving 12 bases between. The germline V gene encodes CDR1 SGHNT and CDR2 YYREEE (reference sequence). The CDR3 totals 14 residues. The CDR3 here is CASSLSGAGTEAFF. The CDR3 DNA follows: TGTGCCAGCAGCTTGTCCGGGGCGGGGACTGAAGCTTTCTTT.

The genes are TRBV19 and TRBJ2-2, with D perhaps matching TRBD2 (6 bases). V was clipped by 10 bases and J by 1 base, with 13 bases between them. Germline loops: CDR1 LNHDA, CDR2 SQIVND (reference sequence). The CDR3 sequence is 14 residues long. CDR3 protein: CATRGFGNTGELFF. CDR3 in DNA: TGTGCCACCCGGGGGTTTGGGAACACCGGGGAGCTGTTTTTT.

The chain employs TRBV6-1 and TRBJ2-7, with 8 nucleotides matching TRBD1. The V segment lost 2 bases and the J segment 6 bases; nucleotides outside the gene matches: 15. Germline values: CDR1 MNHNS, CDR2 SASEGT. CDR3 size: 17 residues. The CDR3 region is CASSERQPSDRAGEQYF. In DNA, the CDR3 is TGTGCCAGCAGTGAAAGGCAGCCCTCGGACAGGGCGGGCGAGCAGTACTTC.

The rearrangement uses TRBV3-1 (or the pseudogene TRBV3-2) and TRBJ1-2; no reliable D call. V was cut by 4 bases and J by 2 bases, with 11 bases left in between. Germline V gives CDR1 LGHDT, CDR2 YNNKEL (reference sequence). CDR3 length: 14 amino acids. CDR3 coding DNA: TGTGCCAGCAGCCCCGGCGGATCCAACTATGGCTACACCTTC. Protein sequence: CASSPGGSNYGYTF.